The 5 T cell receptor beta chains below come from one sample, sequenced in a study of sequential checkpoint blockade in melanoma. The assay was immunoSEQ multiplex PCR, and TCRdb's table has in-frame clones only and misses some. The data show over 25,000 clones, roughly 77% seen once. The treatment is: randomized to nivolumab then ipilimumab (arm A) or the reverse (arm B). The input for sequencing was CD8+ T cells sorted from blood (inferred from file names), taken from a patient given nivolumab and ipilimumab in sequence. The source is a human donor with melanoma.

This clone showed up many times. The chain couples TRBV4-1 to TRBJ2-1; D is unresolved. The CDR3 spans 15 residues. Germline loops: CDR1 MGHRA, CDR2 YSYEKL. Trimming left V 4 bases short and J 6 bases short, with 16 bases between. The CDR3 DNA sequence: TGCGCCAGCAGCCTTGGCCCCCCCGCCTTCAATGAGCAGTTCTTC. Protein: CASSLGPPAFNEQFF.

This clone was observed a few times. The rearrangement uses TRBV4-1 and TRBJ1-1; 7 positions agree with TRBD1. Germline V gives CDR1 MGHRA, CDR2 YSYEKL. Trimming took 10 bases from V and 5 from J; bases not matched to a gene: 4. The CDR3 contains 11 residues. CDR3 loop: CATLQGTEAFF. As DNA, the CDR3 is TGCGCCACCTTACAGGGGACTGAAGCTTTCTTT.

V is TRBV5-6 and J is TRBJ2-1; D gene ambiguous. CDR3 size: 12 residues. Germline loops: CDR1 SGHDT, CDR2 YYEEEE. The V end lost 7 bases, the J end lost 5 bases, and 10 bases lay between the germline ends. The CDR3 bases are TGTGCCAGCGCCGACTGGGACAATGAGCAGTTCTTC. Translation gives CASADWDNEQFF.

The J gene is TRBJ2-3, the V gene TRBV6-4; 10 nucleotides match TRBD2. V shed 6 bases, J shed 5 bases, and the junction held 11 bases outside the gene matches. Germline V gives CDR1 MRHNA, CDR2 SNTAGT. This CDR3 has 16 amino acids. The CDR3 DNA sequence: TGTGCCAGCAGCCCTTCCAGCGGGGGGGCAGAAGATACGCAGTATTTT. This codes for CASSPSSGGAEDTQYF.

This clone was counted ten times or more. The chain combines TRBV6-4 with TRBJ2-3, with TRBD2 matching over 11 bases. CDR3 length: 17 residues. After removal of 7 bases from V and 9 bases from J, the junction contained 18 bases not matched to a gene. Germline V gene lookup returns CDR1 MRHNA and CDR2 SNTAGT. The CDR3 DNA is TGTGCCAGCAACAAAACCGGGGTAGCGGGGGGGCCGGCCACGCAGTATTTT. It encodes CASNKTGVAGGPATQYF.